The source of this T cell receptor (beta chain) is a study of control samples from healthy donors and cancer patients. TCRdb keeps only in-frame clones here, not all; method: immunoSEQ multiplex PCR. The sample lists approximately 190,000 clones; about 90% were seen once. Germline V gives CDR1 SEHNR, CDR2 FQNEAQ (reference sequence). J gave up 0 bases and V 1 base, and 5 bases lay outside the gene matches. The CDR3 runs to 16 residues. The TCR was taken from a man under 40 in good health. The genes are TRBV7-9 and TRBJ1-1; 7 bases are a match to TRBD1. Material for sequencing was blood. CDR3 in amino acids: CASSLGDSGMNTEAFF. The CDR3 DNA follows: TGTGCCAGCAGCTTAGGGGACAGCGGCATGAACACTGAAGCTTTCTTT.